This TCR beta chain comes out of a study of OX40 agonist ivuxolimab in advanced cancers. The table came from immunoSEQ multiplex PCR; TCRdb's copy has only in-frame clones and leaves some out. The sample has about 61,000 clones, around 93% seen once; the top ten hold approximately 23%. The CDR3 extends over 14 amino acids. V lost 8 bases, J lost 6 bases, and 10 bases stayed unmatched. Germline V gene sequence: CDR1 MNHEY, CDR2 SMNVEV (reference sequence). The receptor's source is an adult with an advanced solid tumor such as melanoma, head and neck, liver or kidney cancer. The sequences come from CD4+ or CD8+ T cells sorted from blood, collected in a trial of the OX40 agonist ivuxolimab. J is TRBJ2-3 and V is TRBV27; 8 positions match TRBD2. CDR3 in amino acids: CASSTGGLSDTQYF. Here the CDR3 DNA reads TGTGCCAGCTCTACGGGAGGGCTGTCCGATACGCAGTATTTT.